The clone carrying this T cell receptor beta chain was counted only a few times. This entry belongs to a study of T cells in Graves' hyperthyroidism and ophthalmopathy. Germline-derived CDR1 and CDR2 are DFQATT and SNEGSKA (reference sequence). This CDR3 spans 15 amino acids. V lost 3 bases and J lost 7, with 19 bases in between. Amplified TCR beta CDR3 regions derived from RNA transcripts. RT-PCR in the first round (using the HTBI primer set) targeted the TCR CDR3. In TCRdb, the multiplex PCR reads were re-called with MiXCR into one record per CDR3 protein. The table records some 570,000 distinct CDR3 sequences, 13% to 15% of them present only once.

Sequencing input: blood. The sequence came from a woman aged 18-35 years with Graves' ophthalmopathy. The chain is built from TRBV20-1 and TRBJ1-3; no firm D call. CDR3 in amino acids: CSASEHPVPDNTIYF. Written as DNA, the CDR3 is TGCAGTGCTAGTGAACACCCAGTCCCGGACAACACCATATATTTT.